The 27 T cell receptor beta chains presented below share a single source sample, sequenced in a study of monozygotic twins with cystic fibrosis. Clones were sequenced by immunoSEQ multiplex PCR, and TCRdb holds only the in-frame ones, with some missing. The top ten hold 0.85% to 0.95% of the sample, which has around 30,000 clones, 70% to 90% seen once. The specimen sequenced was blood. The receptors were gathered from a girl aged 2 to 9 with cystic fibrosis.

The chain joins TRBV29-1 to TRBJ1-5; 7 bases fit TRBD1. Unmatched junction bases numbered 6, after V lost 4 bases and J lost 9 bases. The CDR3 consists of 12 residues. Germline values: CDR1 SQVTM, CDR2 ANQGSEA. CDR3 amino acids: CSVAQGLGPQHF. For the CDR3, the DNA is TGCAGCGTTGCACAGGGGCTTGGGCCCCAGCATTTT.

This clone was seen a single time. The V and J genes are TRBV5-6 and TRBJ2-3, with D tentatively TRBD2 (6 bases). Germline CDR1 is SGHDT and CDR2 is YYEEEE. The CDR3 totals 14 residues. V lost 4 bases, J lost 2 bases, and 11 bases lay in between. CDR3 sequence: CASSRAGHTDTQYF. The CDR3 DNA is TGTGCCAGCAGCCGAGCGGGCCACACAGATACGCAGTATTTT. Filled out from reference TRBV5-6 and TRBJ2-3, the complete variable domain reads DAGVTQSPTHLIKTRGQQVTLRCSPKSGHDTVSWYQQALGQGPQFIFQYYEEEERQRGNFPDRFSGHQFPNYSSELNVNALLLGDSALYLCASSRAGHTDTQYFGPGTRLTVL.

The V call is TRBV4-1, the J call TRBJ1-3; 7 bases match TRBD1. CDR1 is MGHRA, CDR2 YSYEKL, per germline. V was clipped by 3 bases and J by 0 bases; unmatched bases: 2. This CDR3 comprises 15 residues. This chain's CDR3 is CASSQGTVSGNTIYF. CDR3 sequence (DNA): TGCGCCAGCAGCCAGGGGACAGTCTCTGGAAACACCATATATTTT.

The V gene is TRBV5-1, the J gene TRBJ1-5; 9 nucleotides match TRBD1. Germline V gene lookup returns CDR1 SGHRS and CDR2 YFSETQ. This CDR3 is built from 15 residues. Trimming took 5 bases from V and 3 from J; bases not matched to a gene: 6. The CDR3 loop reads CASSPGTGNNQPQHF. CDR3 nucleotide sequence: TGCGCCAGCAGTCCCGGGACAGGGAACAATCAGCCCCAGCATTTT.

The rearrangement uses TRBV10-3 and TRBJ2-7; D unresolved. Germline CDR1 is ENHRY and CDR2 is SYGVKD. V lost 7 bases, J lost 7 bases, and 17 bases lay in between. The length of the CDR3 is 13 residues. DNA for the CDR3: TGTGCCATCAAATACAGTCGCTACGAGGAGCAGTACTTC. The encoded protein is CAIKYSRYEEQYF.

This chain uses TRBV14 with TRBJ2-1; TRBD2 is a possible D gene (5 bases). Germline V gene data show CDR1 as SGHDN and CDR2 as FVKESK. CDR3 length: 14 residues. Between the trimmed V and J ends, which lost 4 bases and 5 bases, there was a span of 12 bases. The CDR3 is CASSPGLEHNEQFF. CDR3 in DNA: TGTGCCAGCAGCCCCGGACTCGAACACAATGAGCAGTTCTTC.

The V call is TRBV19, the J call TRBJ2-2, with D uncertain. Germline V CDR1 and CDR2: LNHDA, SQIVND (reference sequence). Trimming removed 5 bases at V and 4 bases at J, with 11 bases between. This CDR3 contains 14 residues. The CDR3 coding sequence is TGTGCCAGTAGTCACCAGACCATCACCGGGGAGCTGTTTTTT. Translated, it gives CASSHQTITGELFF.

This clone has a single count. The chain carries TRBV5-5 and TRBJ2-3, with a tentative D call TRBD1 (6 bases). V shed 0 bases and J shed 1 base, with 9 bases lying between them. Germline CDR1 is SGHKS and CDR2 is YYEKEE (reference sequence). The CDR3 is made up of 15 amino acids. The CDR3 loop is CASSLGDTGTDTQYF. In nucleotides, the CDR3 is TGTGCCAGCAGCTTGGGGGACACAGGCACAGATACGCAGTATTTT.

The chain recombines TRBV2 with TRBJ2-1; D is tentatively TRBD1 or TRBD2 (5 bases each). This CDR3 comprises 16 residues. Germline CDR1 is SNHLY and CDR2 is FYNNEI. The V gene lost 9 bases and the J gene lost 1 base, with 19 bases spanning the gap. In nucleotides, the CDR3 is TGTGCCAGGGGAGCGAGGGGCCCCGGTTCCTACAATGAGCAGTTCTTC. Its protein product is CARGARGPGSYNEQFF.

V usage is TRBV5-1 and J usage is TRBJ2-7; D gene ambiguous. V lost 7 bases to trimming and J lost 6 bases, with 17 bases between them. The CDR3 has 13 residues. CDR1 is SGHRS, CDR2 YFSETQ, per germline. As DNA, the CDR3 is TGCGCCAGCCGCCCCGGGCAAGAAGTCGAGCAGTACTTC. It codes for CASRPGQEVEQYF. The full variable domain, its missing parts supplied by reference TRBV5-1 and TRBJ2-7, is KAGVTQTPRYLIKTRGQQVTLSCSPISGHRSVSWYQQTPGQGLQFLFEYFSETQRNKGNFPGRFSGRQFSNSRSEMNVSTLELGDSALYLCASRPGQEVEQYFGPGTRLTVT.

The chain joins TRBV2 to TRBJ2-1, with 8 bases identical to TRBD2. V shed 4 bases and J 7 bases; nucleotides not matched to a gene: 6. In germline, CDR1 is SNHLY, CDR2 FYNNEI. The CDR3 runs 14 residues. This CDR3 is CASSAQTGGNEQFF. In DNA, the CDR3 is TGTGCCAGCAGTGCGCAAACGGGAGGGAATGAGCAGTTCTTC.

In its sample, this clone was seen a few times. This CDR3 is missing its conserved last phenylalanine or tryptophan, likely due to a read error. The DNA is omitted, as the CDR3 cannot be located on it reliably, and the CDR3 follows TCRdb's listing. This sequence joins TRBV6-1 and TRBJ2-7. The CDR3 contains 15 residues when both ends are counted. Germline-derived CDR1 and CDR2 are MNHNS and SASEGT. CDR3 amino acids: CASSVVRDSGPGGVL.

This chain joins TRBV10-2 and TRBJ2-2; D may be TRBD1 or TRBD2 (6 bases each). V was cut by 5 bases and J by 7 bases, with 20 bases left in between. The V gene's germline CDR1 is WSHSY and CDR2 SAAADI. This CDR3 contains 16 residues. In DNA, the CDR3 is TGCGCCAGCAGTAGATGGGCAGGGGCGCGGGGCGGGGAGCTGTTTTTT. Translation: CASSRWAGARGGELFF.

V and J are TRBV7-9 and TRBJ2-1; D is perhaps TRBD2 (6 bases). Germline CDR1 SEHNR, CDR2 FQNEAQ (reference sequence). V lost 0 bases and J 6 bases, leaving 12 bases between the germline ends. This CDR3 spans 15 amino acids. CDR3 DNA: TGTGCCAGCAGCTTAGCGCGGAGGGCTGGCAATGAGCAGTTCTTC. This translates into CASSLARRAGNEQFF. Full variable domain (remainder filled in from reference TRBV7-9 and TRBJ2-1): DTGVSQNPRHKITKRGQNVTFRCDPISEHNRLYWYRQTLGQGPEFLTYFQNEAQLEKSRLLSDRFSAERPKGSFSTLEIQRTEQGDSAMYLCASSLARRAGNEQFFGPGTRLTVL.

The rearrangement links TRBV27 to TRBJ2-7; maybe TRBD2 (7 bases). Germline values: CDR1 MNHEY, CDR2 SMNVEV (reference sequence). The ends were cut back, 5 bases at V and 0 bases at J, with 20 bases in the middle. The CDR3 runs 17 residues. For the CDR3, the DNA is TGTGCCAGCAGTGTATTAGGGGGGAGGGGGGACTCCTACGAGCAGTACTTC. Translating it yields CASSVLGGRGDSYEQYF.

This chain uses TRBV27 with TRBJ1-1, with 8 bases lining up with TRBD1. Unmatched junction bases numbered 15, after V lost 3 bases and J lost 3 bases. The germline CDR1 and CDR2 sequences are MNHEY and SMNVEV (reference sequence). The CDR3 is made up of 18 amino acids. The CDR3 sequence is CASSFLIRGRIRDTEAFF. CDR3 bases: TGTGCCAGCAGTTTTCTGATCAGGGGGCGCATACGGGACACTGAAGCTTTCTTT.

As to this clone: The limits of the CDR3 on the DNA are not certain, so only TCRdb's listed CDR3 is given. The J gene is TRBJ1-1, the V gene TRBV30; TRBD1 is the table's D call and was not checked against the DNA. Per germline, CDR1 GTSNPN and CDR2 SVGIG (reference sequence). The CDR3 region is 12 residues in length, termini included. CDR3 residues: CAWGEGTGATFF.

This clone was picked up one time. The genes are TRBV9 and TRBJ1-1; D is unclear. The V end lost 1 base, the J end lost 2 bases, and 6 bases lay between the germline ends. Germline V gene lookup returns CDR1 SGDLS and CDR2 YYNGEE. The CDR3 runs to 13 residues. The CDR3 loop is CASSVSPNTEAFF. The CDR3 region has the DNA TGTGCCAGCAGCGTATCCCCTAACACTGAAGCTTTCTTT.

This clone was observed a single time. The chain carries TRBV5-1 and TRBJ2-5; D call uncertain. The V end lost 0 bases, the J end lost 1 base, and 4 bases lay between the germline ends. Germline CDR1 reads SGHRS; CDR2 reads YFSETQ. The CDR3 totals 13 residues. The CDR3 sequence: CASSLGTQETQYF. The CDR3 nucleotides read TGCGCCAGCAGCTTGGGTACCCAAGAGACCCAGTACTTC.

The gene calls are TRBV28 and TRBJ1-1; no clear D. The germline V gene has CDR1 MDHEN and CDR2 SYDVKM. This CDR3 has 12 amino acids. Between the trimmed V and J ends, which lost 7 bases and 1 base, there was a span of 7 bases. The CDR3 bases are TGTGCCAGCAAAGGTCCGAACACTGAAGCTTTCTTT. It specifies CASKGPNTEAFF.

V gene TRBV29-1 combines with J gene TRBJ2-3; D is possibly TRBD1 (6 bases). This CDR3 spans 12 amino acids. Looked up from germline, CDR1 is SQVTM and CDR2 is ANQGSEA. Deletions cut 4 bases from V and 5 bases from J, with 10 bases between. The CDR3 DNA reads TGCAGCGTTGCCTGGGGGCGAGATACGCAGTATTTT. Its translation is CSVAWGRDTQYF.

The chain recombines TRBV5-1 with TRBJ1-6; D gene uncertain. V was shortened by 2 bases and J by 0 bases, with 9 bases between the two germline ends. Germline V CDR1 and CDR2: SGHRS, YFSETQ. This CDR3 has 16 amino acids. The CDR3 DNA follows: TGCGCCAGCAGCTTCATCGGGAACTCCTATAATTCACCCCTCCACTTT. Encoded protein: CASSFIGNSYNSPLHF.

The chain is built from TRBV5-1 and TRBJ2-1, with 9 bases aligning to TRBD1. The CDR3 sequence is 15 residues long. After removal of 7 bases from V and 6 bases from J, the junction contained 11 bases not matched to a gene. Germline CDR1 and CDR2: SGHRS and YFSETQ. The CDR3 spells CASRTLQGAPNEQFF. For the CDR3, the DNA is TGCGCCAGCCGCACCCTACAGGGGGCCCCCAATGAGCAGTTCTTC.

This chain links TRBV28 with TRBJ1-2; possibly TRBD1 for D (5 bases). The CDR3 runs to 15 residues. Trimming pared 4 bases from V and 7 bases from J, leaving 19 bases between. Germline V CDR1 and CDR2: MDHEN, SYDVKM. The CDR3 region is CASSSDTRDLFGYTF. The CDR3 DNA is TGTGCCAGCAGTTCGGACACCAGGGACCTCTTTGGCTACACCTTC.

The chain employs TRBV28 and TRBJ1-2, with 7 bases matching TRBD1. V dropped 5 bases and J dropped 13; count of bases not matched to a gene: 10. Germline values: CDR1 MDHEN, CDR2 SYDVKM. The CDR3 extends over 12 amino acids. CDR3 sequence reads: CASSRAGQRVTF. CDR3 nucleotide sequence: TGTGCCAGCAGTAGGGCGGGACAGAGGGTCACCTTC.

V gene TRBV10-3 combines with J gene TRBJ1-5; D is unresolved. Germline V lookup: CDR1 ENHRY, CDR2 SYGVKD. The CDR3 spans 16 residues. Trimming cost V 0 bases and J 3 bases, with 12 bases left between them. The CDR3 sequence: CAISESGSSPNQPQHF. Here the CDR3 DNA reads TGTGCCATCAGTGAGTCGGGCAGCAGCCCCAATCAGCCCCAGCATTTT.

The V gene is TRBV7-9, the J gene TRBJ2-7, with 10 bases lining up with TRBD2. V lost 5 bases, J lost 2 bases, and 3 bases stayed unmatched. The CDR3 length is 14 residues. Germline V CDR1 and CDR2: SEHNR, FQNEAQ (reference sequence). CDR3 protein: CASSTSGKTYEQYF. The CDR3 DNA sequence: TGTGCCAGCAGCACTAGCGGGAAGACCTACGAGCAGTACTTC. Variable domain in full (rest from reference TRBV7-9 and TRBJ2-7): DTGVSQNPRHKITKRGQNVTFRCDPISEHNRLYWYRQTLGQGPEFLTYFQNEAQLEKSRLLSDRFSAERPKGSFSTLEIQRTEQGDSAMYLCASSTSGKTYEQYFGPGTRLTVT.